This is a list of T cell receptor beta chains from one sample in a study of blood T cell repertoires in COVID-19. The protocol was immunoSEQ multiplex PCR, while the TCRdb copy is restricted to in-frame clones and leaves out a portion. The data show 470,000 or so clones, around 88% seen once. Input material: peripheral blood. All receptors come from a woman aged 25-40 years with acute or convalescent COVID-19. The CDR3 runs from the conserved cysteine through the conserved F or W. The order of the fields is D gene, V gene, J gene, clone size, CDR3 protein, CDR3 DNA. The D gene is left open where the match is weak. Not every row has a clone size; where given, it reads once, few, many or a size class.

D: TRBD2; V: TRBV3-1/TRBV3-2; J: TRBJ2-5; size: .; CDR3: CASSQDRGGIKMETQYF; DNA: TGTGCCAGCAGCCAAGATCGCGGGGGGATCAAGATGGAGACCCAGTACTTC
D: .; V: TRBV5-4; J: TRBJ1-1; size: .; CDR3: CASSLEPGNTEAFF; DNA: TGTGCCAGCAGCTTGGAGCCAGGGAACACTGAAGCTTTCTTT
D: TRBD1; V: TRBV30; J: TRBJ1-6; size: few; CDR3: CAWNFYQGANYSPLHF; DNA: TGTGCCTGGAATTTTTATCAGGGGGCGAATTATTCACCCCTCCACTTT
D: .; V: TRBV24-1; J: TRBJ2-7; size: .; CDR3: CATSDPDGEQYF; DNA: TGTGCCACCAGTGACCCCGACGGGGAGCAGTACTTC
D: .; V: TRBV12-1; J: TRBJ1-5; size: .; CDR3: CASSPGQVRGSNQPQHF; DNA: TGTGCCAGCAGCCCAGGACAGGTCAGGGGTAGCAATCAGCCCCAGCATTTT
D: TRBD2; V: TRBV5-1; J: TRBJ2-2; size: .; CDR3: CASSHRLAETGELFF; DNA: TGCGCCAGCAGTCATCGACTAGCGGAGACCGGGGAGCTGTTTTTT
D: TRBD1; V: TRBV15; J: TRBJ1-4; size: .; CDR3: CATIEDRGNEKLFF; DNA: TGTGCCACCATTGAGGACAGGGGTAATGAAAAACTGTTTTTT
D: TRBD1; V: TRBV5-1; J: TRBJ2-7; size: .; CDR3: CASSLGGQLYEQYF; DNA: TGCGCCAGCAGCTTGGGGGGACAGCTCTACGAGCAGTACTTC
D: .; V: TRBV30; J: TRBJ2-7; size: .; CDR3: CAWMNPVNRGQYF; DNA: TGTGCCTGGATGAACCCAGTGAACCGGGGGCAGTACTTC
D: .; V: TRBV5-5; J: TRBJ2-5; size: .; CDR3: CASSLESSGVSGTQYF; DNA: TGTGCCAGCAGCCTGGAGAGTTCAGGGGTGAGCGGGACCCAGTACTTC
D: .; V: TRBV28; J: TRBJ2-3; size: .; CDR3: CASSPEGLKFDTQYF; DNA: TGTGCCAGCAGCCCGGAGGGACTTAAATTTGATACGCAGTATTTT
D: TRBD1; V: TRBV7-9; J: TRBJ1-3; size: .; CDR3: CASSWGTVGSGNTIYF; DNA: TGTGCCAGCAGCTGGGGGACAGTTGGCTCTGGAAACACCATATATTTT
D: .; V: TRBV10-2; J: TRBJ2-1; size: .; CDR3: CASSPDKINEQFF; DNA: TGCGCCAGCAGCCCCGACAAGATAAATGAGCAGTTCTTC
D: .; V: TRBV29-1; J: TRBJ2-1; size: .; CDR3: CSVESLSEAYNEQFF; DNA: TGCAGCGTTGAGTCCCTCAGCGAAGCCTACAATGAGCAGTTCTTC
D: TRBD1; V: TRBV4-2; J: TRBJ2-2; size: .; CDR3: CASSPDRGHTGELFF; DNA: TGTGCCAGCAGCCCGGACAGGGGGCACACCGGGGAGCTGTTTTTT
D: .; V: TRBV6-5; J: TRBJ1-2; size: once; CDR3: CASSYGLVNYGYTF; DNA: TGTGCCAGCAGTTACGGCCTGGTTAACTATGGCTACACCTTC
D: TRBD2; V: TRBV19; J: TRBJ2-5; size: .; CDR3: CASRFAGEETQYF; DNA: TGTGCCAGTAGGTTTGCGGGGGAAGAGACCCAGTACTTC
D: TRBD2; V: TRBV3-1/TRBV3-2; J: TRBJ2-6; size: .; CDR3: CASTRGGRSGANVLTF; DNA: TGTGCCAGCACGCGGGGGGGCCGGTCAGGGGCCAACGTCCTGACTTTC
D: TRBD1; V: TRBV2; J: TRBJ2-5; size: .; CDR3: CASTTGARGETQYF; DNA: TGTGCCAGCACCACAGGGGCCAGAGGGGAGACCCAGTACTTC
D: .; V: TRBV11-3; J: TRBJ1-2; size: once; CDR3: CAIRFDGYTF; DNA: TGTGCCATCCGTTTTGATGGCTACACCTTC
D: .; V: TRBV27; J: TRBJ1-1; size: .; CDR3: CASSYRVNTEAFF; DNA: TGTGCCAGCAGTTATCGCGTGAACACTGAAGCTTTCTTT
D: .; V: TRBV13; J: TRBJ2-7; size: .; CDR3: CASSPTRGEHEQYF; DNA: TGTGCCAGCAGCCCCACCCGGGGTGAACACGAGCAGTACTTC
D: .; V: TRBV5-6; J: TRBJ2-1; size: .; CDR3: CASSLVQGNNEQFF; DNA: TGTGCCAGCAGCTTGGTTCAGGGAAACAATGAGCAGTTCTTC
D: .; V: TRBV30; J: TRBJ1-3; size: .; CDR3: CAWIGIGNTIYF; DNA: TGTGCCTGGATCGGTATTGGAAACACCATATATTTT
D: TRBD1; V: TRBV12-3/TRBV12-4; J: TRBJ2-1; size: .; CDR3: CASSLTGGNEQFF; DNA: TGTGCCAGCAGTTTAACAGGGGGCAATGAGCAGTTCTTC
D: TRBD1; V: TRBV14; J: TRBJ2-1; size: .; CDR3: CASSQGFSGFWGTATNYNGQFF; DNA: TGTGCCAGCAGCCAAGGTTTCTCTGGTTTTTGGGGGACAGCGACCAACTACAATGGGCAGTTCTTC
D: TRBD1; V: TRBV4-2; J: TRBJ1-4; size: .; CDR3: CASSQDWGTGLEKLFF; DNA: TGTGCCAGCAGCCAAGATTGGGGGACAGGACTCGAAAAACTGTTTTTT
D: .; V: TRBV12-3/TRBV12-4; J: TRBJ1-1; size: .; CDR3: CASSFPRGLAFF; DNA: TGTGCCAGCAGTTTCCCCCGCGGACTAGCTTTCTTT
D: TRBD1; V: TRBV6-6; J: TRBJ1-1; size: .; CDR3: CASSPGTEVSTGAFF; DNA: TGTGCCAGCAGTCCCGGGACAGAGGTTTCAACGGGAGCTTTCTTT
D: TRBD2; V: TRBV7-6; J: TRBJ2-1; size: .; CDR3: CASSDSSGGANEQFF; DNA: TGTGCCAGCAGCGATAGTAGCGGGGGGGCCAATGAGCAGTTCTTC
D: .; V: TRBV11-2; J: TRBJ2-5; size: .; CDR3: CASSSGLEGTQYF; DNA: TGTGCCAGCAGCTCCGGGCTTGAGGGGACCCAGTACTTC
D: .; V: TRBV28; J: TRBJ2-7; size: .; CDR3: CASSLTGRYEQYF; DNA: TGTGCCAGCAGTTTGACAGGCCGCTACGAGCAGTACTTC
D: .; V: TRBV24-1; J: TRBJ2-3; size: .; CDR3: CATRTGTDTQYF; DNA: TGTGCCACCAGGACGGGAACAGATACGCAGTATTTT
D: .; V: TRBV10-2; J: TRBJ2-7; size: .; CDR3: CASSEGTYYEQYF; DNA: TGCGCCAGCAGTGAAGGGACATACTACGAGCAGTACTTC
D: TRBD2; V: TRBV5-6; J: TRBJ2-1; size: once; CDR3: CASSLSSGGYNEQFF; DNA: TGTGCCAGCAGCTTGTCTAGCGGGGGCTACAATGAGCAGTTCTTC
D: .; V: TRBV11-2; J: TRBJ2-7; size: .; CDR3: CASSLLGQAYEQYF; DNA: TGTGCCAGCAGCTTATTGGGGCAGGCCTACGAGCAGTACTTC
D: .; V: TRBV5-6; J: TRBJ1-1; size: .; CDR3: CASRKQGKGTEAFF; DNA: TGTGCCAGCAGAAAACAGGGAAAGGGGACTGAAGCTTTCTTT
D: .; V: TRBV5-4; J: TRBJ2-3; size: .; CDR3: CASSSGGADTQYF; DNA: TGTGCCAGCAGCTCGGGCGGGGCGGATACGCAGTATTTT
D: .; V: TRBV19; J: TRBJ1-1; size: .; CDR3: CASSIPGGNTEAFF; DNA: TGTGCCAGTAGTATTCCGGGGGGCAACACTGAAGCTTTCTTT
D: TRBD2; V: TRBV24-1; J: TRBJ2-3; size: .; CDR3: CATSEMERGAGADTQYF; DNA: TGTGCCACCAGTGAGATGGAGCGGGGGGCCGGAGCAGATACGCAGTATTTT
D: .; V: TRBV5-1; J: TRBJ1-4; size: .; CDR3: CASRLGGFNEKLFF; DNA: TGCGCCAGCAGACTGGGGGGGTTTAATGAAAAACTGTTTTTT
D: .; V: TRBV4-1; J: TRBJ1-4; size: .; CDR3: CASSQGYALNVEKLFF; DNA: TGCGCCAGCAGCCAAGGATATGCGCTCAACGTTGAAAAACTGTTTTTT
D: TRBD2; V: TRBV15; J: TRBJ2-5; size: once; CDR3: CATRGGQETQYF; DNA: TGTGCCACTCGGGGGGGTCAAGAGACCCAGTACTTC
D: .; V: TRBV24-1; J: TRBJ2-1; size: .; CDR3: CATSDLGPRNEQFF; DNA: TGTGCCACCAGTGATTTGGGTCCCAGGAATGAGCAGTTCTTC
D: TRBD2; V: TRBV10-2; J: TRBJ2-5; size: .; CDR3: CASRTGGPFEETQYF; DNA: TGCGCCAGCAGGACGGGGGGGCCTTTTGAAGAGACCCAGTACTTC
D: .; V: TRBV4-1; J: TRBJ2-3; size: .; CDR3: CASSQSLLGTDTQYF; DNA: TGCGCCAGCAGCCAAAGCCTATTGGGCACAGATACGCAGTATTTT
D: .; V: TRBV11-2; J: TRBJ1-1; size: .; CDR3: CASSPEQASRTFF; DNA: TGTGCCAGCAGCCCTGAACAGGCTTCTAGGACTTTCTTT
D: .; V: TRBV2; J: TRBJ2-2; size: .; CDR3: CASSEGAGGTTGELFF; DNA: TGTGCCAGCAGTGAAGGGGCAGGGGGGACCACCGGGGAGCTGTTTTTT
D: .; V: TRBV7-9; J: TRBJ2-7; size: once; CDR3: CASSLSDTAYEQYF; DNA: TGTGCCAGCAGCTTATCCGACACTGCCTACGAGCAGTACTTC
D: TRBD1; V: TRBV3-1/TRBV3-2; J: TRBJ1-3; size: .; CDR3: CASSQGTARSGNTIYF; DNA: TGTGCCAGCAGCCAGGGGACAGCGCGCTCTGGAAACACCATATATTTT
D: .; V: TRBV6-5; J: TRBJ2-1; size: once; CDR3: CASSPDRSSYNEQFF; DNA: TGTGCCAGCAGTCCTGACAGGTCTTCCTACAATGAGCAGTTCTTC
D: TRBD1; V: TRBV5-1; J: TRBJ1-1; size: .; CDR3: CASSFDTGGTEAFF; DNA: TGCGCCAGCAGCTTCGATACAGGGGGCACTGAAGCTTTCTTT